The 30 T cell receptor beta chains in this list originate from one sample, sequenced in a study of CD8+ T cells in alopecia areata. TCR sequencing used cDNA made by reverse transcription of extracted RNA. Measured with immunoSEQ multiplex PCR; TCRdb has only the in-frame clones, and not every one. Among approximately 110,000 clones listed, around 50% were seen once. The treatment here: oral pan-JAK inhibitor, 5-10 mg twice daily. The sequenced sample was CD8+ T cells sorted from blood, obtained at week 24, from a patient treated with tofacitinib. All receptors come from a human donor with alopecia areata.

This chain links TRBV29-1 with TRBJ2-2; 9 nucleotides align to TRBD1. V trimming: 3 bases; J trimming: 4 bases; junction bases outside the gene matches: 3. The CDR3 length is 14 residues. Looked up from germline, CDR1 is SQVTM and CDR2 is ANQGSEA. CDR3 residues: CSVDRDRVTGELFF. The DNA of the CDR3 is TGCAGCGTTGATAGGGACAGGGTCACCGGGGAGCTGTTTTTT.

This chain links TRBV27 with TRBJ2-7; the match to TRBD1 covers 8 bases. The CDR3 length is 13 residues. Germline V gene sequence: CDR1 MNHEY, CDR2 SMNVEV (reference sequence). The J segment lost 7 bases and the V segment lost 3 bases, leaving 5 bases of the junction unmatched. The CDR3 coding sequence is TGTGCCAGCAGTTTGGACAGGGTAGGAGAGCAGTACTTC. Translation: CASSLDRVGEQYF.

Comment on this clone: The sample carries other DNA sequences with the same CDR3. The rearrangement joins TRBV30 to TRBJ1-1; D unclear. The CDR3 is 11 residues long. The germline CDR1 and CDR2 sequences are GTSNPN and SVGIG (reference sequence). Deletions cut 0 bases from V and 8 bases from J, with 7 bases between. The CDR3 loop reads CAWSVGTEAFF. For the CDR3, the DNA is TGTGCCTGGAGTGTTGGAACCGAAGCTTTCTTT.

This rearrangement joins TRBV2 to TRBJ2-1, with D unresolved. Germline-derived CDR1 and CDR2 are SNHLY and FYNNEI. The CDR3 loop spans 11 amino acids. Trimming stripped 6 bases from V and 5 bases from J, with 5 bases between. This CDR3 reads CASRIHNEQFF. The CDR3 region has the DNA TGTGCCAGCAGAATCCACAATGAGCAGTTCTTC.

This clone was seen once. The rearrangement uses TRBV12-5 and TRBJ1-5, with 7 bases matching TRBD1. From germline, CDR1 is LGHNT and CDR2 FRNRAP. V dropped 1 base and J dropped 12; count of bases not matched to a gene: 3. The CDR3 runs 12 residues. The CDR3 region has the DNA TGTGCTAGTGGTTTGGCCCGGACAGGCCAGCATTTT. Translated, it gives CASGLARTGQHF.

This clone was seen a handful of times. J is TRBJ2-6 and V is TRBV4-1, with D possibly matching TRBD2 (6 bases). Germline V CDR1 and CDR2: MGHRA, YSYEKL. With 4 bases removed from V and 2 bases from J, the gap between germline ends came to 9 bases. This CDR3 is built from 15 residues. This CDR3 is CASSPREAGANVLTF. The CDR3 DNA follows: TGCGCCAGCAGCCCCAGGGAGGCTGGGGCCAACGTCCTGACTTTC.

The chain links TRBV9 to TRBJ1-2; tentative D call: TRBD1 (5 bases). Per the germline V gene, CDR1 is SGDLS and CDR2 is YYNGEE. Trimming took 1 base from V and 3 from J, leaving 13 bases between them. The CDR3 length is 15 residues. DNA for the CDR3: TGTGCCAGCAGCGTAACAGGCCGACGGGACTATGGCTACACCTTC. Amino acid sequence: CASSVTGRRDYGYTF.

This chain connects TRBV6-5 to TRBJ2-2, with TRBD1 as a possible D gene (6 bases). The V gene lost 2 bases and the J gene lost 7 bases, with 11 bases spanning the gap. The CDR3 is 14 residues long. Germline V gene sequence: CDR1 MNHEY, CDR2 SVGAGI. The CDR3 coding sequence is TGTGCCAGCAGTTACGGGACATTGGGCGGGGAGCTGTTTTTT. This codes for CASSYGTLGGELFF.

This chain joins TRBV7-9 and TRBJ1-1, with a possible D match to TRBD1 (5 bases). The CDR3 has 13 residues. Germline V gives CDR1 SEHNR, CDR2 FQNEAQ (reference sequence). Between the trimmed V and J ends, which lost 4 bases and 1 base, there was a span of 7 bases. The CDR3 spells CASSSDRNTEAFF. The DNA of the CDR3 is TGTGCCAGCAGCTCCGACAGGAACACTGAAGCTTTCTTT.

The chain recombines TRBV7-9 with TRBJ2-7; 8 bases fit TRBD1. Germline assignment: CDR1 SEHNR and CDR2 FQNEAQ (reference sequence). The junction had 3 bases not matched to a gene; V was cut back by 5 bases and J by 6 bases. This CDR3 region has 12 residues. The CDR3 bases are TGTGCCAGCAGCCAAACAGGGGGCGAGCAGTACTTC. Protein sequence: CASSQTGGEQYF. Supplemented by reference TRBV7-9 and TRBJ2-7, the full variable domain reads DTGVSQNPRHKITKRGQNVTFRCDPISEHNRLYWYRQTLGQGPEFLTYFQNEAQLEKSRLLSDRFSAERPKGSFSTLEIQRTEQGDSAMYLCASSQTGGEQYFGPGTRLTVT.

This chain joins TRBV11-2 and TRBJ2-5, with a tentative D call TRBD2 (6 bases). The CDR3 loop spans 15 amino acids. Trimming stripped 0 bases from V and 2 bases from J, with 10 bases between. In germline, CDR1 is SGHAT, CDR2 FQNNGV. CDR3 in amino acids: CASSLEMDYQETQYF. The CDR3 nucleotides read TGTGCCAGCAGCTTAGAAATGGACTATCAAGAGACCCAGTACTTC.

The genes are TRBV29-1 and TRBJ1-2; TRBD1 matches 7 bases. This CDR3 has 12 amino acids. Germline V lookup: CDR1 SQVTM, CDR2 ANQGSEA. V shed 7 bases, J shed 6 bases, and the junction held 8 bases outside the gene matches. DNA of the CDR3: TGCAGCGCTCGATCGACAGGGCATGGCTACACCTTC. This gives the protein CSARSTGHGYTF.

This clone has just a few counts. In DNA form, the CDR3 reads TGTGCCAGCAGCCCAAGGCGGGGGGACCAAGAGACCCAGTACTTC. Amino acids: CASSPRRGDQETQYF. This chain links TRBV7-9 with TRBJ2-5; 8 nucleotides align to TRBD2. The V and J ends lost 5 bases and 0 bases, in that order; junction bases with no gene match: 5. There are 15 residues in the CDR3. Germline CDR1 reads SEHNR; CDR2 reads FQNEAQ (reference sequence).

The chain combines TRBV7-2 with TRBJ2-7; D is possibly TRBD1 (5 bases). Per the germline V gene, CDR1 is SGHTA and CDR2 is FQGNSA. This CDR3 spans 12 amino acids. Trimming left V 5 bases short and J 2 bases short, with 7 bases between. The CDR3 loop is CASSQGAYEQYF. The CDR3 DNA is TGTGCCAGCAGCCAGGGCGCCTACGAGCAGTACTTC.

The chain carries TRBV13 and TRBJ1-4; TRBD1 is a possible D gene (6 bases). The CDR3 is 13 residues long. Germline CDR1 reads PRHDT; CDR2 reads FYEKMQ (reference sequence). Trimming shortened V by 6 bases and J by 6 bases, and 11 bases separated the two germline ends. Here the CDR3 DNA reads TGTGCCAGCAGTTTGGGGGCGGATGAAAAACTGTTTTTT. It specifies CASSLGADEKLFF.

The chain is built from TRBV19 and TRBJ2-7; the D gene is possibly TRBD2 (5 bases). Trimming removed 1 base at V and 5 bases at J, with 21 bases between. Germline CDR1 is LNHDA and CDR2 is SQIVND (reference sequence). This CDR3 region has 17 residues. The CDR3 DNA sequence: TGTGCCAGTAGTATAGCGTCGGGCGGAATCGGACTCCACGAGCAGTACTTC. Translating gives CASSIASGGIGLHEQYF. The full variable domain, completed using reference TRBV19 and TRBJ2-7, is DGGITQSPKYLFRKEGQNVTLSCEQNLNHDAMYWYRQDPGQGLRLIYYSQIVNDFQKGDIAEGYSVSREKKESFPLTVTSAQKNPTAFYLCASSIASGGIGLHEQYFGPGTRLTVT.

This sequence joins TRBV5-6 and TRBJ1-1, with D unclear. The CDR3 totals 14 residues. V lost 1 base, J lost 0 bases, and 7 bases lay in between. In germline, CDR1 is SGHDT, CDR2 YYEEEE. The chain's CDR3 is CASSLRQMNTEAFF. CDR3 coding DNA: TGTGCCAGCAGCTTGAGGCAGATGAACACTGAAGCTTTCTTT. The whole variable domain, filled in from reference TRBV5-6 and TRBJ1-1, reads DAGVTQSPTHLIKTRGQQVTLRCSPKSGHDTVSWYQQALGQGPQFIFQYYEEEERQRGNFPDRFSGHQFPNYSSELNVNALLLGDSALYLCASSLRQMNTEAFFGQGTRLTVV.

This clone was recorded only once. CDR3 sequence: CASSLRGEQYF. CDR3 in DNA: TGTGCCAGCAGCCTCAGGGGGGAGCAGTACTTC. The gene calls are TRBV13 and TRBJ2-7; 7 nucleotides align to TRBD1. CDR1 PRHDT and CDR2 FYEKMQ come from the germline V gene (reference sequence). With 5 bases clipped from V and 7 bases from J, the junction kept 2 bases outside the gene matches. The CDR3 is 11 amino acids.

The V call is TRBV7-9, the J call TRBJ2-7, with no clear D. With 2 bases removed from V and 1 base from J, the gap between germline ends came to 6 bases. The CDR3 loop spans 13 amino acids. Germline loops: CDR1 SEHNR, CDR2 FQNEAQ (reference sequence). In DNA, the CDR3 is TGTGCCAGCAGCTTAATCGAGTCCTACGAGCAGTACTTC. It encodes CASSLIESYEQYF.

V and J are TRBV7-9 and TRBJ2-7, with TRBD2 matching over 12 bases. Per germline, CDR1 SEHNR and CDR2 FQNEAQ (reference sequence). CDR3 length: 18 amino acids. V shed 4 bases and J 2 bases; nucleotides not matched to a gene: 12. CDR3 loop: CASSSQLAGGPSAYEQYF. In nucleotides, the CDR3 is TGTGCCAGCAGCTCCCAACTAGCGGGGGGCCCAAGTGCCTACGAGCAGTACTTC.

The chain joins TRBV5-1 to TRBJ2-7; D is undetermined. This CDR3 has 14 residues. V lost 3 bases and J lost 3, with 13 bases in between. The germline V gene encodes CDR1 SGHRS and CDR2 YFSETQ. The CDR3 DNA follows: TGCGCCAGCAGCTCCGAACAGACCCACTACGAGCAGTACTTC. Translation gives CASSSEQTHYEQYF.

This clone was seen a handful of times. V and J are TRBV14 and TRBJ1-4; D gene ambiguous. Between the trimmed V and J ends, which lost 1 base and 8 bases, there was a span of 8 bases. This CDR3 region has 13 residues. The germline gives CDR1 SGHDN, CDR2 FVKESK. CDR3 region: CASSQVSGEKLFF. CDR3 in DNA: TGTGCCAGCAGCCAAGTTTCGGGGGAAAAACTGTTTTTT.

This clone occurred a few times. The chain is built from TRBV29-1 and TRBJ2-7, with D possibly TRBD1 on 6 matching bases. This CDR3 has 15 residues. Germline V gene lookup returns CDR1 SQVTM and CDR2 ANQGSEA. Trimming took 0 bases from V and 1 from J, leaving 13 bases between them. CDR3: CSVEDRAGVSYEQYF. The CDR3 DNA sequence: TGCAGCGTTGAAGATCGAGCAGGGGTGTCCTACGAGCAGTACTTC.

V is TRBV7-9 and J is TRBJ2-5; D ambiguous. The end of the DNA fits TRBJ2-7 better, so the J call may be wrong. The CDR3 runs 13 residues. Germline assignment: CDR1 SEHNR and CDR2 FQNEAQ (reference sequence). The CDR3 spells CASSPSTGYEQYF. The CDR3 bases are TGTGCCAGCAGCCCCTCAACGGGCTACGAGCAGTACTTC.

In this sample, this clone turned up once. This chain uses TRBV27 with TRBJ1-1, with D unclear. CDR3 length equals 14 residues. Per germline, CDR1 MNHEY and CDR2 SMNVEV (reference sequence). V was pared by 5 bases and J by 1 base, with 11 bases between. CDR3: CASSPLGTNTEAFF. The CDR3 coding sequence is TGTGCCAGCAGTCCCCTCGGTACGAACACTGAAGCTTTCTTT.

V is TRBV25-1 and J is TRBJ2-7; D not resolved. Per the germline V gene, CDR1 is MGHDK and CDR2 is SYGVNS. V lost 1 base, J lost 2 bases, and 9 bases lay in between. This CDR3 is 14 amino acids long. In nucleotides, the CDR3 is TGTGCCAGCAGTGAATCCCACGTAGCCTACGAGCAGTACTTC. Its translation: CASSESHVAYEQYF.

The V call is TRBV5-4, the J call TRBJ1-2; D gene ambiguous. V lost 3 bases, J lost 4 bases, and 7 bases lay in between. The germline V gene has CDR1 SGHNT and CDR2 YYREEE (reference sequence). CDR3 length: 12 residues. The CDR3 region has the DNA TGTGCCAGCAGCTCCGGGCCCTATGGCTACACCTTC. Translated, it gives CASSSGPYGYTF.

The chain uses TRBV27 and TRBJ1-6; D may be TRBD1 (6 bases). The CDR3 covers 14 residues. V was trimmed by 4 bases and J by 7 bases, leaving 11 bases between them. Germline values: CDR1 MNHEY, CDR2 SMNVEV (reference sequence). DNA for the CDR3: TGTGCCAGCAGTTATGGCCAGGGGAATTCACCCCTCCACTTT. This gives the protein CASSYGQGNSPLHF.

This chain joins TRBV10-3 and TRBJ1-1, with D tentatively TRBD1 (6 bases). V lost 2 bases, J lost 1 base, and 11 bases lay in between. Germline V CDR1 and CDR2: ENHRY, SYGVKD. The CDR3 is made up of 15 amino acids. This CDR3 is CAISELTGTNTEAFF. DNA of the CDR3: TGTGCCATCAGTGAGCTGACAGGAACGAACACTGAAGCTTTCTTT.

This chain uses TRBV7-8 with TRBJ2-7; D gene uncertain. The CDR3 is 11 amino acids. Germline assignment: CDR1 SGHVS and CDR2 FQNEAQ. The germline V and J ends were trimmed by 5 bases and 3 bases, with 5 bases remaining between them. DNA for the CDR3: TGTGCCAGCAGCCCGGGCTACGAGCAGTACTTC. This encodes CASSPGYEQYF. Filled out from reference TRBV7-8 and TRBJ2-7, the complete variable domain reads GAGVSQSPRYKVAKRGQDVALRCDPISGHVSLFWYQQALGQGPEFLTYFQNEAQLDKSGLPSDRFFAERPEGSVSTLKIQRTQQEDSAVYLCASSPGYEQYFGPGTRLTVT.